This is a list of T cell receptor beta chains from one sample in a study of T-cell memory formation after mild COVID-19. TCRdb processed the 5' RACE reads anew with MiXCR; each CDR3 protein has one entry. The sample shows roughly 200,000 distinct CDR3 sequences, 9.5% of them seen only once. The sample taken for sequencing was PBMCs or a T cell subset sorted from them (not recorded which). All receptors derive from a man younger than 35 who had mild COVID-19 (a few samples of this study predate the infection). Cell type and time point are not known. The CDR3 runs from the conserved cysteine through the conserved F or W. The order of the fields is V gene, D gene, clone size, J gene, CDR3 DNA, CDR3 protein. The D gene is left open where the match is weak. Size is stated for part of the rows, as once, few or many counts, or as a class when the clone is expanded.

V: TRBV9; D: TRBD1; size: -; J: TRBJ1-2; DNA: TGTGCCAGCAGGGACAGGGGAGGCTATGGCTACACCTTC; CDR3: CASRDRGGYGYTF
V: TRBV12-3/TRBV12-4; D: -; size: few; J: TRBJ2-7; DNA: TGTGCCAGCAGAAGAACGGGACTTGCGGGGGAGCAGTACTTC; CDR3: CASRRTGLAGEQYF
V: TRBV18; D: -; size: -; J: TRBJ2-2; DNA: -; CDR3: CASSRHSTEHRGAVFF
V: TRBV6-5; D: -; size: -; J: TRBJ1-2; DNA: TGTGCCAGCAGTTACTCGCTTGTGAACGTTGCTGGCTACACCTTC; CDR3: CASSYSLVNVAGYTF
V: TRBV4-2; D: -; size: -; J: TRBJ1-6; DNA: TGTGCCAGCAGCCAACTGGACAGAAACTCACCCCTCCACTTT; CDR3: CASSQLDRNSPLHF
V: TRBV5-1; D: -; size: -; J: TRBJ2-3; DNA: TGCGCCAGCAGTGAGGACAGCCAGACCACAGATACGCAGTATTTT; CDR3: CASSEDSQTTDTQYF
V: TRBV18; D: -; size: -; J: TRBJ2-5; DNA: TGTGCCAGCTCACCATTAAGTCAGGAGACCCAGTACTTC; CDR3: CASSPLSQETQYF
V: TRBV10-2; D: -; size: few; J: TRBJ1-5; DNA: TGCGCCAGCAGTGAACAACGCAATCAGCCCCAGCATTTT; CDR3: CASSEQRNQPQHF
V: TRBV6-5; D: TRBD1; size: few; J: TRBJ1-2; DNA: TGTGCCAGCAGTTACTCTGGACAGGGGTTTGGCTACACCTTC; CDR3: CASSYSGQGFGYTF
V: TRBV6-5; D: TRBD2; size: many; J: TRBJ2-7; DNA: TGTGCCAGCAGTCGGACTAGCGGGGGCGCCAGGGGGTACGAGCAGTACTTC; CDR3: CASSRTSGGARGYEQYF
V: TRBV5-1; D: TRBD1; size: few; J: TRBJ2-4; DNA: TGCGCCAGCAGCTTGGGCACAGGGGGTTCACGAAACATTCAGTACTTC; CDR3: CASSLGTGGSRNIQYF
V: TRBV7-2; D: -; size: many; J: TRBJ1-1; DNA: TGTGCCAGCAGCCCACTGAGGACTGAAGCTTTCTTT; CDR3: CASSPLRTEAFF
V: TRBV19; D: -; size: few; J: TRBJ1-5; DNA: TGTGCCAGTACCCGAACAGGGTGGGGCAATCAGCCCCAGCATTTT; CDR3: CASTRTGWGNQPQHF
V: TRBV12-5; D: -; size: many; J: TRBJ2-6; DNA: TGTGCTAGTGGTTTGGGACACTCTGGGGCCAACGTCCTGACTTTC; CDR3: CASGLGHSGANVLTF
V: TRBV18; D: TRBD1; size: -; J: TRBJ1-1; DNA: TGTGCCAGCTCACCAGCAGGACAGGGATTGAGTGAAGCTTTCTTT; CDR3: CASSPAGQGLSEAFF
V: TRBV5-1; D: -; size: -; J: TRBJ2-6; DNA: TGCGCCAGCAGCCCACCATTTGGTGGGGCCAACGTCCTGACTTTC; CDR3: CASSPPFGGANVLTF
V: TRBV5-1; D: -; size: -; J: TRBJ2-3; DNA: TGCGCCAGCAGCTTGGCGCTGGATACGCAGTATTTT; CDR3: CASSLALDTQYF
V: TRBV24-1; D: -; size: -; J: TRBJ2-2; DNA: TGTGCCACCAGCCCCCTCCCGGGGGACACCGGGGAGCTGTTTTTT; CDR3: CATSPLPGDTGELFF
V: TRBV4-3; D: TRBD2; size: few; J: TRBJ2-2; DNA: TGCGCCAGCAGCCAAGAACGTCCGGGACTAGCGGGCACCGGGGAGCTGTTTTTT; CDR3: CASSQERPGLAGTGELFF
V: TRBV7-6; D: TRBD1; size: -; J: TRBJ2-2; DNA: TGTGCCAGCAGCCAAGGGACAGGGAGGACCGGGGAGCTGTTTTTT; CDR3: CASSQGTGRTGELFF
V: TRBV6-2/TRBV6-3; D: -; size: -; J: TRBJ2-2; DNA: TGTGCCAGCAGTTACTGGTCCACCGGGGAGCTGTTTTTT; CDR3: CASSYWSTGELFF
V: TRBV5-1; D: -; size: -; J: TRBJ2-2; DNA: TGCGCCAGCATCTTGAATGACAGACGCACCGGGGAGCTGTTTTTT; CDR3: CASILNDRRTGELFF
V: TRBV7-2; D: -; size: -; J: TRBJ2-2; DNA: TGTGCCAGCAGCCGGGACTTCACCGGGGAGCTGTTTTTT; CDR3: CASSRDFTGELFF
V: TRBV3-1; D: TRBD2; size: -; J: TRBJ2-7; DNA: TGTGCCAGCAGCCAGAGGACCGGGACTAGTAGAAGAGAGCAGTACTTC; CDR3: CASSQRTGTSRREQYF
V: TRBV20-1; D: -; size: few; J: TRBJ1-3; DNA: TGCAGTGCTAGTAGCAGGGTGTACACCATATATTTT; CDR3: CSASSRVYTIYF
V: TRBV7-9; D: TRBD1; size: -; J: TRBJ1-1; DNA: TGTGCCAGCAGCTTAATACAGGGGGCCGGTGAAGCTTTCTTT; CDR3: CASSLIQGAGEAFF
V: TRBV5-1; D: -; size: few; J: TRBJ2-1; DNA: TGCGCCAGCAGCTACGGACTTTTGAGCTCCTACAATGAGCAGTTCTTC; CDR3: CASSYGLLSSYNEQFF
V: TRBV6-5; D: TRBD2; size: few; J: TRBJ2-5; DNA: TGTGCCAGCAGCTACGGACTAGCAGGCGAGACCCAGTACTTC; CDR3: CASSYGLAGETQYF
V: TRBV6-2/TRBV6-3; D: TRBD2; size: -; J: TRBJ2-7; DNA: TGTGCCAGCACAAACACGCCGGGACTAGCAAACGAGCAGTACTTC; CDR3: CASTNTPGLANEQYF
V: TRBV6-5; D: TRBD2; size: few; J: TRBJ2-3; DNA: TGTGCCAGCACGGCTAGCGGGGGGGGTTCGGAAACGCAGTATTTT; CDR3: CASTASGGGSETQYF
V: TRBV18; D: -; size: -; J: TRBJ2-5; DNA: TGTGCCAGCTCACCAGGGCTCAACCAAGAGACCCAGTACTTC; CDR3: CASSPGLNQETQYF
V: TRBV18; D: TRBD1; size: -; J: TRBJ2-7; DNA: TGTGCCAGCTCACCTAGACAGGGCTACGAGCAGTACTTC; CDR3: CASSPRQGYEQYF
V: TRBV10-3; D: -; size: many; J: TRBJ1-5; DNA: TGTGCCATCAGTCCCGACAGTAGCAATCAGCCCCAGCATTTT; CDR3: CAISPDSSNQPQHF
V: TRBV30; D: -; size: few; J: TRBJ2-7; DNA: TGTGCCTGGACCCGAGGGGGAGGTGGCCACGAGCAGTACTTC; CDR3: CAWTRGGGGHEQYF
V: TRBV7-2; D: TRBD2; size: once; J: TRBJ2-1; DNA: TGTGCCAGCAGCGTGGGACTAGTAAACGAGCAGTTCTTC; CDR3: CASSVGLVNEQFF
V: TRBV12-3/TRBV12-4; D: -; size: few; J: TRBJ2-2; DNA: TGTGCCAGCAGTTTACGGCAGGGTTGGACCGGGGAGCTGTTTTTT; CDR3: CASSLRQGWTGELFF
V: TRBV7-2; D: -; size: many; J: TRBJ2-5; DNA: TGTGCCAGCAGCTTAGGGGCCCGGTGGTTCCGCAAAGAGACCCAGTACTTC; CDR3: CASSLGARWFRKETQYF
V: TRBV5-1; D: -; size: few; J: TRBJ2-1; DNA: TGCGCCAGCAGCACGGACTCTTCAGATGAGCAGTTCTTC; CDR3: CASSTDSSDEQFF
V: TRBV12-3/TRBV12-4; D: -; size: many; J: TRBJ1-4; DNA: TGTGCCAGCAGTTCACAGGTCCTCTCAACTAATGAAAAACTGTTTTTT; CDR3: CASSSQVLSTNEKLFF
V: TRBV7-9; D: TRBD2; size: -; J: TRBJ2-1; DNA: TGTGCCAGCAGCCTATATCTAGCGGGGATTGAGCAGTTCTTC; CDR3: CASSLYLAGIEQFF
V: TRBV4-1; D: TRBD1; size: few; J: TRBJ2-2; DNA: TGCGCCAGCAGCCGGGCCCCCGGGACAGCGAACACCGGGGAGCTGTTTTTT; CDR3: CASSRAPGTANTGELFF
V: TRBV7-2; D: TRBD2; size: -; J: TRBJ2-2; DNA: TGTGCCAGCAGCTTAGCAGCGGGGGGGGCCACCGGGGAGCTGTTTTTT; CDR3: CASSLAAGGATGELFF
V: TRBV5-6; D: -; size: few; J: TRBJ1-6; DNA: TGTGCCAGCAGCCTTACACAGAGCTCACCCCTCCACTTT; CDR3: CASSLTQSSPLHF
V: TRBV5-1; D: TRBD2; size: many; J: TRBJ2-1; DNA: TGCGCCAGCAGCTTGGAACTAGCGAGGTACAATGAGCAGTTCTTC; CDR3: CASSLELARYNEQFF
V: TRBV4-2; D: -; size: -; J: TRBJ1-3; DNA: TGTGCCAGCAGCCAAACCCTACAGGGCTTCTCTGGAAACACCATATATTTT; CDR3: CASSQTLQGFSGNTIYF
V: TRBV4-3; D: -; size: -; J: TRBJ1-6; DNA: TGCGCCAGCAGCCAGAACTACGGGACACCCCTCCACTTT; CDR3: CASSQNYGTPLHF
V: TRBV20-1; D: -; size: -; J: TRBJ2-5; DNA: TGCAGTGCTAGAGGGCAGGCAAAAGAGACCCAGTACTTC; CDR3: CSARGQAKETQYF
V: TRBV29-1; D: -; size: many; J: TRBJ2-1; DNA: TGCAGCGTTGAGTGGTCGGGCAGGGGATCCTACAATGAGCAGTTCTTC; CDR3: CSVEWSGRGSYNEQFF
V: TRBV30; D: -; size: -; J: TRBJ2-3; DNA: TGTGCCTGGAAAGCAGGAGATACGCAGTATTTT; CDR3: CAWKAGDTQYF
V: TRBV30; D: -; size: few; J: TRBJ2-1; DNA: TGTGCCTGGAGTGCGGCTAGTTTGGATGAGCAGTTCTTC; CDR3: CAWSAASLDEQFF
V: TRBV18; D: -; size: few; J: TRBJ2-2; DNA: TGTGCCAGCTCACCACTCAGGGAAACCGGGGAGCTGTTTTTT; CDR3: CASSPLRETGELFF
V: TRBV12-3/TRBV12-4; D: TRBD1; size: -; J: TRBJ1-1; DNA: TGTGCCAGCACATACAGGGGGCGAACTTTCTTT; CDR3: CASTYRGRTFF
V: TRBV5-1; D: TRBD2; size: -; J: TRBJ2-3; DNA: TGCGCCAGTGGACTAGCGGGGGGGCCCCGCCAGGATACGCAGTATTTT; CDR3: CASGLAGGPRQDTQYF
V: TRBV7-2; D: -; size: -; J: TRBJ2-7; DNA: TGTGCCAGCACCCTACAAAGAGGGGAGCAGTACTTC; CDR3: CASTLQRGEQYF
V: TRBV7-2; D: TRBD1; size: -; J: TRBJ1-4; DNA: TGTGCCAGCAGCTTAGGGGGGACAGATGAAAAACTGTTTTTT; CDR3: CASSLGGTDEKLFF